What follows is one T cell receptor (beta chain) and its context. No antigen is known for it. CDR1 and CDR2 (germline): SQVTM, ANQGSEA. The CDR3 totals 16 residues. The V and J ends lost 0 bases and 4 bases respectively, with 18 bases between them. The record originates from a study of CD8 T cells in ankylosing spondylitis. The study's findings and limits: A motif in TCR beta, a set of eight highly homologous variants, appeared characteristic of ankylosing spondylitis blood. Significantly higher representation of disease-linked clones was reported for matched ankylosing spondylitis synovial fluid.

It was by quantitative 5'-RACE with molecular barcodes that TCR beta libraries were made. TCRdb used MiXCR to reprocess the 5' RACE reads, holding one entry per CDR3 protein. Of 200,000 to 300,000 distinct CDR3 sequences in the sample, 7.5% to 9% were seen once. The sequencing input was blood, either unsorted or a sorted T cell fraction (not recorded which). This chain connects TRBV29-1 to TRBJ1-1; D is ambiguous. This TCR was sampled from a male donor with ankylosing spondylitis or in good health (not recorded which). The CDR3 nucleotides are TGCAGCGTTGAAGATCTCGGGGAAGTGGGGAGCACTGAAGCTTTCTTT. Translating gives CSVEDLGEVGSTEAFF.